These 22 T cell receptor beta chains were sequenced from one sample in a study of neurological immune-mediated disorders. TCRdb passed the 5' RACE reads through MiXCR, listing each CDR3 protein once. This table holds approximately 68,000 distinct CDR3 sequences, 4.5% to 5.5% found once. Sequenced sample: PBMCs. The receptors were gathered from a woman aged 70-85 years with multiple sclerosis.

To note about this clonotype: A clone one base away is much larger, so this may be a read error. The rearrangement joins TRBV6-5 to TRBJ2-5; no clear D gene. The germline V gene has CDR1 MNHEY and CDR2 SVGAGI. Between the trimmed V and J ends, which lost 2 bases and 11 bases, there was a span of 9 bases. The CDR3 has 11 amino acids. Written as DNA, the CDR3 is TGTGCCAGCAGTTACGGGGTTGAGCAGTACTTC. Translated, it gives CASSYGVEQYF.

The sample holds many counts of this clonotype. CDR3 region: CASSLRNEQFF. As DNA, the CDR3 is TGTGCCAGCAGTTTACGCAATGAGCAGTTCTTC. The chain couples TRBV27 to TRBJ2-1; D is undetermined. Trimming stripped 2 bases from V and 6 bases from J, with 2 bases between. The CDR3 is made up of 11 amino acids. Germline CDR1 reads MNHEY; CDR2 reads SMNVEV (reference sequence).

Ten or more counts support this clonotype. The genes are TRBV12-3 or TRBV12-4 and TRBJ1-1; no clear D gene. This CDR3 is 14 amino acids long. With 5 bases removed from V and 5 bases from J, the gap between germline ends came to 15 bases. This CDR3 is CASSSNTGRTEAFF. As DNA, the CDR3 is TGTGCCAGCAGTAGTAATACGGGAAGGACTGAAGCTTTCTTT.

This clonotype has a count of ten or more. The chain couples TRBV20-1 to TRBJ2-1; no clear D gene. There are 16 residues in the CDR3. V lost 0 bases and J 6 bases, leaving 18 bases between the germline ends. CDR1 and CDR2 (germline): DFQATT, SNEGSKA (reference sequence). The CDR3 DNA is TGCAGTGCTAGAGATGGGGTCGGTTTTAGTGTCAATGAGCAGTTCTTC. Encoded protein: CSARDGVGFSVNEQFF.

This clonotype appeared many times. The gene calls are TRBV3-1 and TRBJ2-2; D is uncertain. Germline assignment: CDR1 LGHDT and CDR2 YNNKEL (reference sequence). V lost 0 bases and J 5 bases, leaving 4 bases between the germline ends. The CDR3 is 13 amino acids. CDR3 coding DNA: TGTGCCAGCAGCCAAGAAGGGACCGGGGAGCTGTTTTTT. This sequence encodes CASSQEGTGELFF.

This clonotype has ten or more counts. V and J are TRBV4-1 and TRBJ2-3; 9 nucleotides align to TRBD2. This CDR3 region has 18 residues. The junction had 11 bases not matched to a gene; V was cut back by 4 bases and J by 0 bases. CDR1 MGHRA and CDR2 YSYEKL come from the germline V gene. The CDR3 region is CASSPIPGLAASTDTQYF. CDR3 sequence (DNA): TGCGCCAGCAGCCCAATCCCGGGACTAGCAGCTAGCACAGATACGCAGTATTTT.

This clonotype has a count of ten or more. V and J are TRBV6-5 and TRBJ2-7; 7 nucleotides agree with TRBD2. V lost 8 bases, J lost 2 bases, and 15 bases stayed unmatched. The CDR3 runs 16 residues. Germline V CDR1 and CDR2: MNHEY, SVGAGI. The CDR3 loop reads CASSNMGGAGPYEQYF. Written as DNA, the CDR3 is TGTGCCAGCTCAAACATGGGTGGAGCGGGACCCTACGAGCAGTACTTC.

This clonotype was counted at least ten times. J is TRBJ1-1 and V is TRBV20-1; tentatively, D is TRBD1 (6 bases). CDR1 is DFQATT and CDR2 is SNEGSKA in the germline V gene (reference sequence). The V and J ends lost 7 bases and 2 bases respectively, with 11 bases between them. This CDR3 region has 12 residues. The CDR3 bases are TGCAGTGTCCCACAGGGAAACACTGAAGCTTTCTTT. Amino acids: CSVPQGNTEAFF.

This clonotype has ten or more counts. The rearrangement links TRBV7-2 to TRBJ2-7, with 8 bases aligning to TRBD1. The CDR3 is 14 amino acids. The V gene's germline CDR1 is SGHTA and CDR2 FQGNSA. Trimming took 5 bases from V and 5 from J; bases not matched to a gene: 8. The CDR3 nucleotides read TGTGCCAGCAGCCCCCAGGACAGGGTCCACGAGCAGTACTTC. Its translation is CASSPQDRVHEQYF.

Ten or more counts support this clonotype. The chain uses TRBV20-1 and TRBJ2-3; the D is unclear. Germline CDR1 DFQATT, CDR2 SNEGSKA (reference sequence). CDR3 length: 13 amino acids. Trimming left V 0 bases short and J 2 bases short, with 6 bases between. The CDR3 coding sequence is TGCAGTGCTAGAGACTCTCTCACAGATACGCAGTATTTT. This gives the protein CSARDSLTDTQYF.

In this sample, this clonotype turned up many times. This chain connects TRBV20-1 to TRBJ2-3; 9 positions agree with TRBD2. V gave up 1 base and J gave up 0 bases; unmatched junction bases: 8. The CDR3 is 17 amino acids. Per germline, CDR1 DFQATT and CDR2 SNEGSKA (reference sequence). CDR3 sequence: CSARVGRSGRSTDTQYF. In DNA, the CDR3 is TGCAGTGCTAGAGTCGGCCGGAGCGGGAGGAGCACAGATACGCAGTATTTT.

This clonotype was counted ten times or more. The chain recombines TRBV27 with TRBJ2-5, with D possibly TRBD1 on 5 matching bases. This CDR3 has 13 residues. CDR1 and CDR2 (germline): MNHEY, SMNVEV (reference sequence). V lost 3 bases, J lost 4 bases, and 9 bases lay in between. The CDR3 DNA reads as TGTGCCAGCAGTTTGTGGGGCGCAGAGACCCAGTACTTC. Translation: CASSLWGAETQYF.

This clonotype has a count of ten or more. The chain is built from TRBV3-1 and TRBJ2-1, with 7 bases identical to TRBD1. CDR3 length: 15 amino acids. Germline-derived CDR1 and CDR2 are LGHDT and YNNKEL (reference sequence). The junction had 6 bases not matched to a gene; V was cut back by 3 bases and J by 4 bases. The CDR3 region is CASSQGWDSYNEQFF. CDR3 bases: TGTGCCAGCAGCCAGGGTTGGGACAGTTACAATGAGCAGTTCTTC.

Many counts were recorded for this clonotype. This chain joins TRBV4-2 and TRBJ2-1; 8 bases fit TRBD2. The CDR3 is 15 residues long. J was trimmed by 2 bases and V by 4 bases; bases with no gene match: 4. Germline V gives CDR1 LGHNA, CDR2 YNFKEQ. CDR3 DNA: TGTGCCAGCAGCCGAGAGACTAGCGCCTACAATGAGCAGTTCTTC. Its protein is CASSRETSAYNEQFF.

This clonotype was seen repeatedly, ten times or more. This chain uses TRBV20-1 with TRBJ2-2; tentatively, D is TRBD2 (6 bases). This CDR3 spans 13 amino acids. V lost 0 bases to trimming and J lost 15 bases, with 17 bases between them. CDR1 is DFQATT, CDR2 SNEGSKA, per germline (reference sequence). The CDR3: CSARDRGLTQVFF. The CDR3 DNA sequence: TGCAGTGCTAGAGATCGGGGACTGACCCAGGTGTTTTTT.

This clonotype was found many times. The chain links TRBV12-3 or TRBV12-4 to TRBJ1-5; a weak D match, TRBD1 (5 bases). CDR3 length equals 11 residues. V was shortened by 7 bases and J by 11 bases, with 12 bases between the two germline ends. The CDR3, as DNA: TGTGCCAGCACCACCGGGGGGGCCCAGCATTTT. It specifies CASTTGGAQHF.

This clonotype was seen only a few times. The V gene is TRBV6-5, the J gene TRBJ1-4; D is uncertain. Trimming took 2 bases from V and 0 from J, leaving 7 bases between them. CDR1 and CDR2 from the germline V gene are MNHEY and SVGAGI. This CDR3 spans 15 amino acids. The CDR3 DNA is TGTGCCAGCAGTTACCGTGGATCAACTAATGAAAAACTGTTTTTT. This codes for CASSYRGSTNEKLFF.

This clonotype was seen at least ten times. The rearrangement joins TRBV29-1 to TRBJ2-3; D remains ambiguous. Trimming cost V 1 base and J 6 bases, with 8 bases left between them. The CDR3 is made up of 12 amino acids. Germline values: CDR1 SQVTM, CDR2 ANQGSEA. The CDR3 region has the DNA TGCAGCGTTGAAGTAGGTCTGGATACGCAGTATTTT. Translated: CSVEVGLDTQYF.

About this clonotype itself: The CDR3 carries no conserved terminal phenylalanine or tryptophan, so it likely arises from a read error. The chain recombines TRBV2 with TRBJ2-1; no definite D call. The V end was cut by 10 bases, the J end by 5 bases, with 15 bases between. In germline, CDR1 is SNHLY, CDR2 FYNNEI. CDR3 length equals 13 residues. CDR3 coding DNA: TGTGCCACGAAAGGCCCTTTCCACAATGAGCAGTTCGTC. It specifies CATKGPFHNEQFV.

This clonotype was detected ten times or more. The chain carries TRBV5-1 and TRBJ2-1, with TRBD2 as a possible D gene (5 bases). Looked up from germline, CDR1 is SGHRS and CDR2 is YFSETQ. CDR3 size: 14 residues. Trimming cost V 0 bases and J 5 bases, with 9 bases left between them. The CDR3 DNA reads as TGCGCCAGCAGCTTGGCTGGGAGAGACAATGAGCAGTTCTTC. Translating it yields CASSLAGRDNEQFF.

This clonotype has ten or more counts. This rearrangement joins TRBV10-3 to TRBJ2-1, with D possibly TRBD1 on 6 matching bases. CDR1 ENHRY and CDR2 SYGVKD come from the germline V gene. This CDR3 is built from 14 residues. V dropped 3 bases and J dropped 3 bases, with 9 bases sitting between them. CDR3 coding DNA: TGTGCCATCAGTGAAATACAGGGCTACAATGAGCAGTTCTTC. This gives the protein CAISEIQGYNEQFF.

This clonotype has only a few counts. The rearrangement links TRBV12-3 or TRBV12-4 to TRBJ1-1; D is unresolved. This CDR3 contains 14 residues. The germline V and J ends were trimmed by 3 bases and 1 base, with 9 bases remaining between them. The CDR3 protein is CASSLRKANTEAFF. The CDR3 DNA reads as TGTGCCAGCAGTTTGCGGAAGGCGAACACTGAAGCTTTCTTT.